A selection of T cell receptor beta chains follows, all from one sample in a study of blood T cell repertoires in COVID-19. Profiled with immunoSEQ multiplex PCR; TCRdb holds only in-frame clones, not every one. The data show some 310,000 clones, 85% to 90% seen once. Source material: PBMCs or T cells enriched from blood (not recorded which). These receptors all stem from a woman in her 30s who had recovered from COVID-19. Both conserved end residues are part of each CDR3. The order of the fields is J gene, V gene, CDR3 protein.

>TRBJ1-2|TRBV19
CASSTPYREKYGYTF
>TRBJ1-1|TRBV28
CASSLFTVNTEAFF
>TRBJ1-2|TRBV6-6
CASSRSLYGQGALGYTF
>TRBJ2-1|TRBV2
CASSGGLAGANEQFF
>TRBJ1-4|TRBV7-8
CASSYNNRGVDEKLFF
>TRBJ1-3|TRBV5-1
CASSLVFGGKSGNTIYF
>TRBJ1-5|TRBV6-2/TRBV6-3
CASSNRQGNQPQHF
>TRBJ1-1|TRBV29-1
CSVARQEWNTEAFF
>TRBJ2-2|TRBV4-1
CASSHLANPNTGELFF
>TRBJ2-3|TRBV5-1
CASSLQPSVGGSTDTQYF
>TRBJ1-3|TRBV5-8
CASSLETGSGNTIYF
>TRBJ1-6|TRBV25-1
CASSDESSYNSPLHF
>TRBJ1-5|TRBV12-5
CASHRGNDSNQPQHF
>TRBJ1-5|TRBV15
CATSRDREYSNQPQHF
>TRBJ2-7|TRBV19
CASSRRTSGTPYEQYF
>TRBJ1-2|TRBV18
CASSPRDRGQYGYTF
>TRBJ2-3|TRBV7-6
CASSLWEEVSTDTQYF
>TRBJ2-2|TRBV5-6
CASSMQGAWDTGELFF
>TRBJ2-7|TRBV27
CASSARDNYEQYF
>TRBJ1-3|TRBV7-9
CASSLARADPLGNTIYF
>TRBJ1-6|TRBV19
CASSPHQGISPLHF
>TRBJ1-3|TRBV5-4
CASSSIQGAGGNTIYF
>TRBJ1-2|TRBV9
CASSVGQEETFGYTF
>TRBJ2-2|TRBV7-9
CASTWLAGGNTGELFF
>TRBJ2-3|TRBV6-2/TRBV6-3
CASSSSGRSTDTQYF
>TRBJ2-7|TRBV2
CASSEAITTVDEQYF
>TRBJ2-3|TRBV6-1
CASSEWQGAVGDTQYF
>TRBJ2-2|TRBV29-1
CSVEKGHQSGELFF
>TRBJ2-2|TRBV27
CASRHSGNTGELFF
>TRBJ2-7|TRBV13
CASSSREQGAHEQYF
>TRBJ2-6|TRBV7-2
CASSLEGQGARGANVLTF
>TRBJ2-1|TRBV7-3
CASSRTGTGWSEQFF
>TRBJ2-7|TRBV29-1
CSVKTDRGKSSYEQYF
>TRBJ2-3|TRBV11-3
CASSLSGGEDTQYF
>TRBJ2-5|TRBV3-1/TRBV3-2
CASSQDMGQQTQYF
>TRBJ1-5|TRBV28
CASSLSPQGHYSNQPQHF
>TRBJ2-4|TRBV20-1
CSASRIFRNF
>TRBJ1-1|TRBV7-6
CASSLRWGRNTEAFF
>TRBJ2-1|TRBV7-9
CASSTRLAGGYNEQFF
>TRBJ2-3|TRBV29-1
CSVGTSGSDTQYF
>TRBJ1-1|TRBV5-1
CASGPQGGNTEAFF
>TRBJ1-1|TRBV7-2
CASSLAQYAQAFF
>TRBJ2-5|TRBV19
CASSIDLRVETQYF
>TRBJ2-2|TRBV19
CASSIQGANTGELFF
>TRBJ2-2|TRBV19
CASKTGTGGTGELFF
>TRBJ1-1|TRBV2
CASSGAPNRGRTEAFF
>TRBJ2-3|TRBV27
CASRPRTESWADTQYF
>TRBJ1-1|TRBV11-1
CASSLALNTEAFF
>TRBJ2-1|TRBV7-7
CASSLEGPGGYNEQFF
>TRBJ2-6|TRBV29-1
CSVDSGSGANVLTF
>TRBJ2-7|TRBV27
CASSLTGPLAGGVQYF
>TRBJ2-1|TRBV6-4
CASTQVESRADDDNEQFF